This TCR beta chain was recorded in a study of blood T cell repertoires in COVID-19. On the study more broadly: The United States, Italy and Spain provided the acute and convalescent COVID-19 samples. PBMCs, B-cell-depleted T cells, or T cells provided the cDNA or gDNA that made up the material.

TCRdb's copy holds only in-frame clones and misses some; the assay was immunoSEQ multiplex PCR. The data contain about 97,000 clones, around four fifths of them singletons. Trimming removed 1 base at V and 8 bases at J, with 20 bases between. The length of the CDR3 is 16 residues. Germline assignment: CDR1 SGHTA and CDR2 FQGNSA. The clonotype comes from a human donor in a cohort sampled during active COVID-19. The V gene is TRBV7-2, the J gene TRBJ1-2, with D tentatively TRBD1 (5 bases). Sequencing input: peripheral blood. In DNA, the CDR3 is TGTGCCAGCAGCTTAGGGCCGACAGACGCAGGAGGGGGCTACACCTTC. This encodes CASSLGPTDAGGGYTF. Full variable domain (outside the CDR3, taken from reference TRBV7-2 and TRBJ1-2): GAGVSQSPSNKVTEKGKDVELRCDPISGHTALYWYRQSLGQGLEFLIYFQGNSAPDKSGLPSDRFSAERTGGSVSTLTIQRTQQEDSAVYLCASSLGPTDAGGGYTFGSGTRLTVV.